This TCR beta chain is from a study of T cells in Graves' hyperthyroidism and ophthalmopathy (dated by TCRdb to between 2019 and 2020). Regarding the study in general: Peripheral blood was collected at initial diagnosis, before any treatment. A discovery cohort of about 95 patients, roughly 45 with Graves' ophthalmopathy and approximately 57 with stable Graves' hyperthyroidism, was used to find distinguishing TCR V-J signatures. Prospective prediction of ophthalmopathy was tested in an independent validation cohort of approximately 18 hyperthyroidism patients and 15 to 17 patients who later progressed to ophthalmopathy. The approximately 100 discovery patients were divided at random into training and test sets in a 7:3 ratio. Thyroid tissue and blood T-cell repertoires from six Graves' hyperthyroidism patients were also compared in the study. After sampling, hyperthyroidism patients received methimazole starting at 30 mg daily, and ophthalmopathy patients received high-dose intravenous methylprednisolone. The paper describes TCR Vbeta CDR3 sequencing of around 130 peripheral blood samples, made up of approximately 40 ophthalmopathy patients, 70 to 75 hyperthyroidism patients and 17 progressor patients.

The CDR3 contains 12 residues, cysteine and phenylalanine counted. The retained sequence is limited to the CDR3, 36 bases, with the frame set at the first base. V lost 3 bases and J lost 7 bases; the stretch between them is 7 bases long. The hyperthyroidism patients were between 18 and 65 years old and newly diagnosed, with a disease duration of less than 2 months. Patients with uncontrolled infections, other autoimmune diseases, pregnancy or lactation were excluded. Clinical symptoms, serum thyroxine and TRAb, thyroid ultrasound, and orbital computed tomography formed the basis for the diagnoses. For progressor patients, blood was drawn at the first diagnosis of hyperthyroidism, before any ophthalmopathy symptoms had appeared. PBMCs were separated from 10 ml of fresh peripheral blood using Ficoll-Paque density gradient centrifugation. Progressor patients were first diagnosed with Graves' hyperthyroidism and then developed ophthalmopathy during follow-up. Total RNA was extracted using Trizol reagent, and RNA quality was assessed on an Agilent 2100 Bioanalyzer.

At least ten counts were recorded for this clonotype. Its antigen is not yet known. Within one base of it there is no much larger clone, and no base qualities were kept. Points the paper makes about the study in general: No statistical method was used to set the sample size in advance, and investigators knew the group allocation. Blood samples also contained most of the expanded thyroid clonotypes (frequency above 0.001), which suggests that blood repertoires may reflect thyroid immune responses. During validation, the model predicted progression to ophthalmopathy a median of around 7 months ahead of onset, with around 70% sensitivity and 72% to 85% specificity. A 13 V-J signature model separated ophthalmopathy from stable hyperthyroidism, with roughly 88% sensitivity and roughly 81% specificity in cross-validation and 80%/75% in testing.

The TCR beta CDR3 regions were amplified from the RNA transcripts. For the first round of RT-PCR on the TCR CDR3, the HTBI primer set was used together with the Qiagen OneStep RT-PCR kit. Libraries were constructed in a second round of multiplex PCR, after which size selection and purification were performed. Libraries were sequenced paired-end with 100 bp reads on an Illumina HiSeq2000. The study's processing was this. Raw data were processed with SOAPnuke, discarding reads with adapters, uncalled bases, mean Phred below 15, or no exact constant-primer or identifier match. High-quality paired reads were merged with COPE v1.2.5, and unique nucleotide sequences were defined as clonotypes. Clonotypes were aligned to IMGT TRBV, TRBD and TRBJ reference segments using MiTCR v1.1. Only V-J combinations with frequency above 0.0001, covering about 99% of repertoires, were analysed. The TCS score was defined as the ratio of F50 (clonal expansion) to E x V (chaos), calculated using BLOSUM62-based TCRdist between CDR3 peptides within each V-J. Welch's t-statistics and random forest reduced 450 to 600 V-J features to 13, which were used in a naive Bayes classifier (R e1071). TCRdb ran its own pipeline on the public reads, namely fastp trimming at Q25 and MiXCR clone calling, and kept in-frame beta chains. Records with the same CDR3 protein are collapsed into one entry carrying the most frequent genes and DNA. It is TCRdb's table, rather than the study itself, that gives the V and J calls and clone size. Present in this sample are about 360,000 distinct CDR3 sequences, about 15% of which were seen just once. The top ten clones comprise 28% of the sample.

The rearranged segments are TRBV12-3 or TRBV12-4 and TRBJ1-5; there is no confident call for the D gene. The sequence derives from a woman under 30 with Graves' hyperthyroidism that later progressed to Graves' ophthalmopathy. Sample: blood. DNA sequence: TGTGCCAGCAGTTTCTCCAGCCAGCCCCAGCATTTT. Its protein product is CASSFSSQPQHF.